Given below is one T cell receptor (beta chain) in context. This clonotype turned up a few times. What antigen it recognizes has not been identified. The record has no base qualities; no much larger clone is one base away. These data are taken from a study of post-analysis software for immune sequencing data (dated by TCRdb to about 2015). For the wider study: Relapsing-remitting, secondary progressive and progressive-relapsing multiple sclerosis were recorded as disease courses, and subtype annotation was lacking for some patients. Patient repertoires were compared against about a dozen previously published healthy control repertoires from donors aged about 6 to 27 years. A subset of samples was prepared in parallel using single-end sample barcoding, then pooled and co-amplified after Illumina adapter ligation.

To demonstrate the VDJtools post-analysis software, the study profiled TCR beta repertoires from the peripheral blood of under 15 young patients with multiple sclerosis. The multiple sclerosis patients were children and adolescents ranging in age from 6 to 15 years. The germline V gene (reference sequence) gives CDR1 as DFQATT and CDR2 as SNEGSKA. V trim: 0 bases; J trim: 5 bases; unmatched bases: 15. The CDR3 runs 18 residues from the cysteine to the phenylalanine. Only the CDR3 DNA is retained, 54 bases long and in frame from the first base. The library came from PCR. Data came from an Illumina HiSeq 2500. To reduce PCR and sequencing biases, unique molecular identifiers were incorporated into the TCR beta cDNA libraries. Some 500,000 cDNA molecules were obtained per 1 to 10 million input T cells, so each molecule approximated one T cell. Patient libraries were prepared and sequenced with the same protocol used for the earlier healthy control dataset. Samples belonging to the same batch were prepared together, multiplexed and sequenced on a shared HiSeq lane. On the study's bioinformatics: MIGEC handled the raw barcoded reads, throwing out single-read molecular identifier groups before consensus assembly and CDR3 extraction. VDJtools was used for post-analysis of the clonotype tables, with diversity normalized by down-sampling every dataset to the smallest sample size. To correct batch-related cross-sample contamination, repertoire overlap clustering matched CDR3 amino acid sequences but not nucleotide sequences. TCRdb handled the public reads itself, with Q25 trimming in fastp and clone calling in MiXCR, and kept productive beta chains. Entries are consolidated by CDR3 protein sequence, retaining the most common genes and DNA. These V and J calls rely on TCRdb rather than the paper's analysis. This sample is represented by over 700,000 distinct CDR3 sequences; about 32% of them were singletons. More than 0.55% of the sample comes from the top ten.

On the study overall, not on this receptor specifically: The multiple sclerosis patient group was slightly younger than the control group. A handful of TRBV segments, including TRBV5-6, TRBV5-1 and TRBV20-1, were significantly more frequent in patients than controls. When samples were clustered directly using the F measure, samples prepared in the same batch co-clustered strongly, which prompted a batch-effect correction. Compared with controls, multiple sclerosis patients had significantly lower normalized Chao1 diversity, a finding suggesting substantial peripheral T-cell clonal expansion.

Recombination joined TRBV20-1 with TRBJ2-2; the junction holds 7 bases that match TRBD1. The TCR was taken from a girl aged 5 to 17 with multiple sclerosis. Sequenced: blood. The nucleotide sequence reads TGCAGTGCTAGAGATCTTAGAGGGGGCCAGGGGATGACCGGGGAGCTGTTTTTT. This is translated as CSARDLRGGQGMTGELFF.